This entry lists 15 T cell receptor beta chains sequenced from one sample in a study of CD8 T cells in Susac syndrome. Random-hexamer reverse transcription was applied to roughly 0.5 to 1 ug RNA. From the immunoSEQ multiplex PCR reads, TCRdb called clonotypes with MiXCR, one entry per CDR3 protein. The sample has a few hundred thousand distinct CDR3 sequences, over 90% seen once. Source material: CD4+ T cells from PBMCs. The origin of the receptors is a human donor with Susac syndrome.

In DNA, the CDR3 is TGTGCCACCAGCAGAGAGGGGACAGGGGCTAATGAAAAACTGTTTTTT. As protein: CATSREGTGANEKLFF. The rearrangement links TRBV15 to TRBJ1-4; 10 positions match TRBD1. The V segment lost 0 bases and the J segment 3 bases; nucleotides outside the gene matches: 1. Per the germline V gene, CDR1 is LNHNV and CDR2 is YYDKDF (reference sequence). CDR3 length: 16 residues.

CDR3 bases: TGCGCCAGCAGCCACGACCCGGGACAGAACGCCTACGAGCAGTACTTC. Translated, it gives CASSHDPGQNAYEQYF. The chain is built from TRBV4-1 and TRBJ2-7; 7 positions match TRBD1. With V trimmed by 3 bases and J by 2 bases, 10 bases remained unmatched. The CDR3 has 16 residues. CDR1 is MGHRA and CDR2 is YSYEKL in the germline V gene.

This clonotype showed up just a few times. This chain uses TRBV24-1 with TRBJ2-5; 11 bases are a match to TRBD1. The CDR3 loop spans 17 amino acids. Germline V gene sequence: CDR1 KGHDR, CDR2 SFDVKD. Trimming cost V 2 bases and J 1 base; bases outside gene matches: 5. The DNA for the CDR3 is TGTGCCACCAGTGATTCGGGACAGGGGGAGGCCCAAGAGACCCAGTACTTC. It specifies CATSDSGQGEAQETQYF.

The rearrangement links TRBV14 to TRBJ2-3; no firm D call. V lost 0 bases and J 4 bases, leaving 5 bases between the germline ends. Germline loops: CDR1 SGHDN, CDR2 FVKESK. This CDR3 spans 13 amino acids. In DNA form, the CDR3 reads TGTGCCAGCAGCCAAGATTATTCAGATACGCAGTATTTT. It translates to CASSQDYSDTQYF.

V gene TRBV20-1 combines with J gene TRBJ1-5; perhaps TRBD1 as D (6 bases). Germline CDR1 is DFQATT and CDR2 is SNEGSKA (reference sequence). V lost 3 bases and J 6 bases, leaving 15 bases between the germline ends. This CDR3 contains 14 residues. CDR3 nucleotide sequence: TGCAGTGCTAGTTGGGGGGCAGGGAGTCAGCCCCAGCATTTT. Translated, it gives CSASWGAGSQPQHF.

The chain employs TRBV21-1 and TRBJ2-1; TRBD1, the D gene given by the table, was not confirmed from the DNA. TRBV21-1 constitutes a pseudogene. CDR3 length equals 15 residues. The CDR3 reads CASTSDILSYNEQFF. CDR3 coding DNA: TGTGCCAGCACCTCGGACATCCTCTCCTACAATGAGCAGTTCTTC.

This chain links TRBV3-1 with TRBJ1-3, with D possibly matching TRBD1 (5 bases). Germline V CDR1 and CDR2: LGHDT, YNNKEL (reference sequence). The CDR3 runs 14 residues. Trimming removed 0 bases from V and 5 bases from J, with 8 bases in between. The CDR3 bases are TGTGCCAGCAGCCAAGAGGGGGTGAGAAACACCATATATTTT. Amino acids: CASSQEGVRNTIYF. Together with reference TRBV3-1 and TRBJ1-3, the CDR3 gives the full variable domain: DTAVSQTPKYLVTQMGNDKSIKCEQNLGHDTMYWYKQDSKKFLKIMFSYNNKELIINETVPNRFSPKSPDKAHLNLHINSLELGDSAVYFCASSQEGVRNTIYFGEGSWLTVV.

The chain has TRBV7-2 and TRBJ1-2, with D tentatively TRBD1 (5 bases). Trimming left V 11 bases short and J 2 bases short, with 18 bases between. The CDR3 length is 14 residues. The germline gives CDR1 SGHTA, CDR2 FQGNSA. CDR3 sequence: CAAESPGNNYGYTF. In DNA, the CDR3 is TGTGCCGCCGAGTCTCCAGGGAACAACTATGGCTACACCTTC. Combining the CDR3 with reference TRBV7-2 and TRBJ1-2 gives the whole variable domain GAGVSQSPSNKVTEKGKDVELRCDPISGHTALYWYRQSLGQGLEFLIYFQGNSAPDKSGLPSDRFSAERTGGSVSTLTIQRTQQEDSAVYLCAAESPGNNYGYTFGSGTRLTVV.

The chain employs TRBV5-4 and TRBJ2-5; 8 bases map to TRBD1. There are 18 residues in the CDR3. Germline assignment: CDR1 SGHNT and CDR2 YYREEE (reference sequence). V gave up 3 bases and J gave up 5 bases; unmatched junction bases: 18. Here the CDR3 reads CASSSAKSGQGVMETQYF. The CDR3 DNA is TGTGCCAGCAGCTCCGCGAAATCCGGACAGGGAGTTATGGAGACCCAGTACTTC.

The rearrangement links TRBV20-1 to TRBJ2-3; D possibly corresponds to TRBD2 (6 bases). Germline V gene lookup returns CDR1 DFQATT and CDR2 SNEGSKA (reference sequence). The V end was cut by 7 bases, the J end by 3 bases, with 14 bases between. The CDR3 is 13 residues long. CDR3 region: CSVTRGATDTQYF. The CDR3, as DNA: TGCAGTGTAACCCGCGGGGCTACAGATACGCAGTATTTT.

CDR3 nucleotides: TGCGCCAGCAGCTCGGACGGGACACCCAATCAGCCCCAGCATTTT. Amino acids: CASSSDGTPNQPQHF. The chain joins TRBV5-1 to TRBJ1-5; tentatively, D is TRBD1 (6 bases). V lost 3 bases, J lost 3 bases, and 13 bases lay in between. CDR3 length: 15 amino acids. Germline V gene sequence: CDR1 SGHRS, CDR2 YFSETQ.

The chain is built from TRBV12-3 or TRBV12-4 and TRBJ2-6; TRBD1 aligns across 10 bases. The CDR3 extends over 17 amino acids. V dropped 4 bases and J dropped 2; count of bases not matched to a gene: 5. The CDR3 DNA follows: TGTGCCAGCAGTTCGGGACAGGGGTTTGCTGGGGCCAACGTCCTGACTTTC. Its protein product is CASSSGQGFAGANVLTF.

This rearrangement joins TRBV7-3 to TRBJ2-2, with 14 bases matching TRBD2. Germline assignment: CDR1 SGHTA and CDR2 FQGTGA. The ends lost 5 bases at V and 0 bases at J; junction bases unmatched: 2. This CDR3 has 17 amino acids. Written as DNA, the CDR3 is TGTGCCAGCAGCGGACTAGCGGGGGGTGCGAACACCGGGGAGCTGTTTTTT. The encoded protein is CASSGLAGGANTGELFF.

J is TRBJ1-5 and V is TRBV28; 7 bases fit TRBD1. Germline V gene sequence: CDR1 MDHEN, CDR2 SYDVKM. J was trimmed by 6 bases and V by 3 bases; bases with no gene match: 5. There are 14 residues in the CDR3. DNA of the CDR3: TGTGCCAGCAGTTTGACAGGGAGGGGTCAGCCCCAGCATTTT. This sequence encodes CASSLTGRGQPQHF.

The rearrangement uses TRBV7-2 and TRBJ1-2; D remains ambiguous. This CDR3 is built from 14 residues. Germline loops: CDR1 SGHTA, CDR2 FQGNSA. V was cut by 5 bases and J by 2 bases, with 12 bases left in between. CDR3 nucleotide sequence: TGTGCCAGCAGCCGTGACTCATTCAACTATGGCTACACCTTC. Protein product: CASSRDSFNYGYTF. Full variable domain (remainder filled in from reference TRBV7-2 and TRBJ1-2): GAGVSQSPSNKVTEKGKDVELRCDPISGHTALYWYRQSLGQGLEFLIYFQGNSAPDKSGLPSDRFSAERTGGSVSTLTIQRTQQEDSAVYLCASSRDSFNYGYTFGSGTRLTVV.